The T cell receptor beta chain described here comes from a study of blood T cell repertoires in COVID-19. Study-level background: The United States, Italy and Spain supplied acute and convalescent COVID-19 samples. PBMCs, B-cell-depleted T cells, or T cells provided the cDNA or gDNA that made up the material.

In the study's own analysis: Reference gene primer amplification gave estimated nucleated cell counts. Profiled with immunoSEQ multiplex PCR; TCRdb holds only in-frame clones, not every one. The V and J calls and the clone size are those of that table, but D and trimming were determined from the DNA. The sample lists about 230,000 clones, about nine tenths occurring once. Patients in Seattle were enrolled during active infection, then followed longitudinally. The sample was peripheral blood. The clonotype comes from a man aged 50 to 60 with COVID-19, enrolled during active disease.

The CDR3 DNA reads as TGTGCCAGCAGCCAAGATAGGAGGGGATCTACTAATGAAAAACTGTTTTTT. As protein: CASSQDRRGSTNEKLFF. The chain joins TRBV3-1 (or the pseudogene TRBV3-2) to TRBJ1-4; D possibly corresponds to TRBD1 (5 bases). Germline V lookup: CDR1 LGHDT, CDR2 YNNKEL (reference sequence). This CDR3 is built from 17 residues. Deletions cut 0 bases from V and 2 bases from J, with 13 bases between.